The following is a T cell receptor (beta chain) sequence with its context. What antigen it recognizes has not been identified. Per-nucleotide qualities are absent, and no much larger clonotype sits a single base away. Using the deep immunoSEQ assay, multiplex PCR amplified TCR CDR3 regions from genomic DNA. Extracted genomic DNA from each cell subset was spread evenly across all wells of several immunoSEQ 96-well plates, with each plate serving as a replicate. For sorted subsets, approximately 190 ng genomic DNA, equal to 25,000 to 35,000 T cell genomes, was loaded into each replicate PCR. The purified libraries were quantified using a Qubit 3.0 fluorometer, sized with a Bioanalyzer 2100, and then quantified again using the KAPA Library Quantification kit. Each immunoSEQ 96-well plate was sequenced on its own single-read 150-cycle Illumina NextSeq 550 flow cell. The study's processing was this. The immunoSEQ output contained only junctional sequences without quality scores, so filtering could not match that applied to full-length reads. To assign V/J genes and CDR3, sequences were annotated using PyIR, a Python wrapper for IgBLAST v1.9, with IMGT germline references. Any read was removed if the V/J assignment was weak (E-value above 1e-6), the CDR3 was missing, or the read contained stop codons, out-of-frame junctions, or ambiguous translated residues. V3J clonotypes were defined as sequences sharing the same inferred V gene, J gene, and CDR3 amino acid sequence. Percentage overlap between repertoires was calculated by dividing the number of shared unique clonotypes by the size of the smaller repertoire. Repertoire richness was assessed with RTK rarefaction, the Chao1 estimator, and Recon v2.1 estimates of unobserved clonotypes. Generation probabilities were computed with OLGA for all TCRbeta clonotypes obtained by the gDNA method from several donors. TCRdb took over this immuneACCESS table, retaining in-frame rearrangements with V and J assigned. Such tables are incomplete; in checked studies, under half of the missing clones stem from an unresolved V gene, and the remainder is unexplained. D and trimming come from the DNA, and the V and J calls and clone size come from that table. The table for this sample lists 2 million to 2.5 million clones; around 96% of them were counted only once. Of the sample, approximately 1.2% falls within the top ten clones.

CD8 naive samples were CD45RO-negative cells positively selected for CCR7, giving a CD45RA+CCR7+ population that excluded TemRA cells. The donors were healthy, HIV-negative adults who had no recently reported acute infections or vaccinations. Every donor was a Caucasian adult living in Nashville, Tennessee, USA. Blood was collected by leukapheresis, and PBMCs were isolated by Ficoll-Histopaque density gradient centrifugation and then cryopreserved in liquid nitrogen vapor phase. Analytical flow cytometry was used to check the purity and quantity of each magnetically sorted T cell population. Genomic DNA was isolated from every sorted fraction and measured by UV absorbance on a Nanodrop 2000c. This sample stems from a study of shared clonotypes between healthy human individuals (dated by TCRdb to the early 2020s). Study-wide context: The cohort comprised a couple of women and a few men aged 18 to 49 years. For each donor, CD4 naive and CD4 memory were each given three plates, CD8 naive was given two plates, and CD8 memory was given one plate. Blood TCR repertoires of a handful of healthy adults were deeply sequenced to estimate repertoire size and the extent of clonotype sharing between individuals. Different laboratories and diverse techniques were used to prepare libraries and sequence TCR repertoires, to increase sequencing depth and limit assay-specific biases. Leukapheresis yielded between about 0.8 and 8.9 billion PBMCs per donor.

Beyond this particular receptor, the publication reports: Naive subsets generally had larger estimated clonotype richness than memory subsets did. Even with the large sequencing depth, rarefaction of the sorted-subset datasets indicated that sequencing was incomplete. Compared with non-shared clonotypes, the clonotypes found in all four sorted-subset donors had higher generation probabilities. Pairwise subsampling indicated that sequencing depth was expected to affect the degree of clonotype sharing among donors. The genetic and exposure-history diversity represented was limited by the small number of donors. Sampling was restricted to blood, and TCR repertoires in tissue are likely to differ from TCR repertoires in blood. Across a few donors, roughly 5% of naive CD4, roughly 3.4% of naive CD8, 2.3% of memory CD4, and under 0.45% of memory CD8 clonotypes were shared.

The junction shows trimming of 5 bases on V and 2 bases on J, plus 10 bases between the germline ends. The CDR3 sequence holds 14 residues, the cysteine and phenylalanine included. The read is trimmed to its CDR3 DNA, 42 bases read in frame from base 1. In the germline V gene, CDR1 corresponds to SGHTA and CDR2 to FQGNSA. The chain uses TRBV7-2 and TRBJ1-5; TRBD1 is a possible D gene, resting on 6 matching bases. This receptor was obtained from a man younger than 35 in good health. The sequenced sample was naive CD8+ T cells sorted from blood. The sample's cell subset or site label is to be understood as: CD45RA+CCR7+. The nucleotides are TGTGCCAGCAGCCCTTACAGGGGCAATCAGCCCCAGCATTTT. It specifies CASSPYRGNQPQHF. Here the CDR3 is joined to the reference TRBV7-2 and TRBJ1-5 genes, and the full variable domain is: GAGVSQSPSNKVTEKGKDVELRCDPISGHTALYWYRQSLGQGLEFLIYFQGNSAPDKSGLPSDRFSAERTGGSVSTLTIQRTQQEDSAVYLCASSPYRGNQPQHFGDGTRLSIL.